This T cell receptor beta chain is from a study of cytomegalovirus exposure and HLA in healthy donors. Study results and caveats: Some TCR beta chains (164 of them) were listed as cytomegalovirus-associated.

With 60 Vbeta and 13 Jbeta primers, the PCR was carried out. The method was immunoSEQ multiplex PCR; TCRdb's version includes in-frame clones alone and lacks a portion of them. Among around 65,000 clones, about 82% were seen once, and the ten largest hold about 4.5%. As concerns this clone: Its target is not known.

J was trimmed by 7 bases and V by 6 bases; bases with no gene match: 8. The CDR3 is 14 amino acids. Per germline, CDR1 MNHEY and CDR2 SVGAGI. V usage is TRBV6-5 and J usage is TRBJ1-4; 7 nucleotides line up with TRBD1. This TCR was recovered from a woman in her twenties or thirties in good health and CMV-seronegative. Sequencing used PBMCs. The CDR3 DNA sequence: TGTGCCAGCAGCTTACAGGGGAGTGCTGAAAAACTGTTTTTT. Translation: CASSLQGSAEKLFF.